This is a list of T cell receptor beta chains from one sample in a study of blood T cell repertoires in COVID-19. Sequencing used immunoSEQ multiplex PCR; TCRdb keeps in-frame clones, though not all of them. The profile shows about 110,000 clones, about four fifths of them singletons. Source material: peripheral blood. These receptors were collected from a woman of 80 years or more with acute or convalescent COVID-19. Both conserved end residues are trimmed from each CDR3.

J gene,V gene,CDR3 protein
TRBJ1-5,TRBV29-1,SVAPPQGQPQH
TRBJ2-2,TRBV6-2/TRBV6-3,ASSPPGLGAGELF
TRBJ1-2,TRBV19,ASNQPGHNYGYT
TRBJ2-2,TRBV10-3,AISQGALTGELF
TRBJ1-1,TRBV7-9,ASSLGQNTEAF
TRBJ2-7,TRBV18,ASSPSGDEQY
TRBJ1-4,TRBV25-1,ASSPQGEKLF
TRBJ2-1,TRBV11-3,ASSLQGLAENEQF
TRBJ1-1,TRBV28,ASSLPGLFEAF
TRBJ1-3,TRBV18,ASSPRTDSGNTIY
TRBJ2-1,TRBV5-1,ASSRTGGGDEQF
TRBJ2-2,TRBV19,ASSIEDRVSGELF
TRBJ2-7,TRBV7-9,ASSSHGGYEQY
TRBJ2-1,TRBV9,ASSVRDGYNEQF
TRBJ2-7,TRBV5-1,ASSPPTGNEQY
TRBJ2-5,TRBV18,ASSLGEETQY
TRBJ2-1,TRBV24-1,ATSEQAGVSYNEQF
TRBJ2-7,TRBV18,ASSPGAGSAYEQY
TRBJ1-6,TRBV30,AWSRGTPLH
TRBJ2-3,TRBV28,ASSRVTGGGDTQY
TRBJ2-3,TRBV14,ASSQADTQY
TRBJ1-4,TRBV28,ASSLLTGPNEKLF
TRBJ1-2,TRBV5-6,ASSYDQQGSYGYT
TRBJ2-1,TRBV7-9,ASSSGLAGGNEQF
TRBJ2-3,TRBV2,ASSEGTSGDTQY
TRBJ2-7,TRBV29-1,SVGFGHDEQY
TRBJ2-1,TRBV11-2,ASSSQGLHNEQF
TRBJ2-5,TRBV11-1,ASSFHLVGEETQY
TRBJ2-1,TRBV6-5,ASSWTSLDEQF